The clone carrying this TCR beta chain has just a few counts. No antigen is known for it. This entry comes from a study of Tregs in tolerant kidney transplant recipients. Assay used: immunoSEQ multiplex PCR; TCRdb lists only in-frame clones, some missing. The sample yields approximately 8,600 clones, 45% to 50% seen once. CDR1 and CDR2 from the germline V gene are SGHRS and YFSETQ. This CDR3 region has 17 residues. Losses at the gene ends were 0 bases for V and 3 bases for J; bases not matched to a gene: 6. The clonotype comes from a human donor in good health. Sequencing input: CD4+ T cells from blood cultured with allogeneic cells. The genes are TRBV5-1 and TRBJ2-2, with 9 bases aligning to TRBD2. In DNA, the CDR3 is TGCGCCAGCAGCTTGGCGGTAGCGGGGGCCTACACCGGGGAGCTGTTTTTT. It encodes CASSLAVAGAYTGELFF.